This T cell receptor (beta chain) was sequenced during a study of human T cells and chemical hapten exposure. Overall study: Minor pooled library volume differences mainly drove per-sample TCR yield variation.

Per germline, CDR1 SGHNT and CDR2 YENEEA. The length of the CDR3 is 15 residues. After removal of 5 bases from V and 2 bases from J, the junction contained 6 bases not matched to a gene. Unique molecular identifiers were linked by the library to individual cDNA molecules. TCRdb reprocessed the reads with MiXCR, giving one entry per CDR3 protein. This sample has 95,000 to 150,000 distinct CDR3 sequences, with 8.5% found just once. Worth noting for this clonotype: Its antigen is still unknown.

Study outcomes and limitations: Following DPC sensitization, TCRs present above 1 in 1000 frequency showed no change.

The template was total RNA from unfractionated whole blood. The chain uses TRBV11-3 and TRBJ2-5, with 9 bases aligning to TRBD1. Sequencing was carried out using whole blood. The receptor's source is a human donor in good health. Some clones in this sample may be carry-over from other donors' samples. The CDR3 here is CASSATGTGQETQYF. The CDR3 bases are TGTGCCAGCAGCGCAACCGGGACAGGGCAAGAGACCCAGTACTTC.